The rows below give T cell receptor beta chains drawn from one sample of a study of blood T cell repertoires in COVID-19. Sequencing was performed with immunoSEQ multiplex PCR; in TCRdb, only in-frame clones are kept and a portion is missing. The sample contains about 300,000 clones, 70% to 90% of which appear only once. Material: PBMCs or T cells enriched from blood (not recorded which). The receptors come from a young man who had recovered from COVID-19. Both conserved end residues are part of each CDR3. The D gene is left open where the match is weak. Clone size is stated in some rows and not others, as once, few, many or a class when expanded.

TRBJ1-6 | TRBV30 | TRBD1 | . | TGTGCCTGGAGTGTACGAGGGGGCCCCTATAATTCACCCCTCCACTTT | CAWSVRGGPYNSPLHF
TRBJ1-4 | TRBV2 | . | once | TGTGCCAGCAGGGCCGGGGGGGCAACTAATGAAAAACTGTTTTTT | CASRAGGATNEKLFF
TRBJ2-5 | TRBV24-1 | TRBD1 | few | TGTGCCACCAGTGATGGGACAGCTTTCCAAGAGACCCAGTACTTC | CATSDGTAFQETQYF
TRBJ2-7 | TRBV4-1 | . | . | TGCGCCAGCAGCCCCATTTACCAGGGATCCTACGAGCAGTACTTC | CASSPIYQGSYEQYF
TRBJ2-7 | TRBV9 | . | . | TGTGCCAGCAGCGTAGGACCCGGGAATAACGAGCAGTACTTC | CASSVGPGNNEQYF
TRBJ2-7 | TRBV18 | TRBD1 | . | TGTGCCAGCTCACCCGAGACAGGGTCCTACGAGCAGTACTTC | CASSPETGSYEQYF
TRBJ2-2 | TRBV11-3 | TRBD1 | . | TGTGCCAGCAGCACGTGGGACAGGGACGCCGGGGAGCTGTTTTTT | CASSTWDRDAGELFF
TRBJ1-1 | TRBV11-3 | TRBD1 | few | TGTGCCAGCAGCTTATCGGGACAGTATTTTGCCCCCACTGAAGCTTTCTTT | CASSLSGQYFAPTEAFF
TRBJ1-6 | TRBV30 | . | . | TGTGCCTGGAGTGTACCCCAGGGCTGGGGTTCACCCCTCCACTTT | CAWSVPQGWGSPLHF
TRBJ1-2 | TRBV28 | . | . | TGTGCCAGCAGTTTGGGCAGGGATACCTATGGCTACACCTTC | CASSLGRDTYGYTF
TRBJ1-2 | TRBV6-5 | . | . | TGTGCCAGCAGTTACTCTTCTGTCGCGGGTGGCTACACCTTC | CASSYSSVAGGYTF
TRBJ2-3 | TRBV10-3 | TRBD2 | . | TGTGCCATCAGGGGACACAAGACTAGCGGGGCCACAGATACGCAGTATTTT | CAIRGHKTSGATDTQYF
TRBJ2-2 | TRBV5-1 | . | . | TGCGCCAGCATGATTGGGGCTTCGAACACCGGGGAGCTGTTTTTT | CASMIGASNTGELFF
TRBJ1-2 | TRBV18 | . | . | TGTGCCAGCTCACCGGGGGGGACGTATGGCTACACCTTC | CASSPGGTYGYTF
TRBJ2-2 | TRBV10-2 | TRBD1 | . | TGCGCCAGCATACCGATAACAGGGGGCGCTTTCGCCGGGGAGCTGTTTTTT | CASIPITGGAFAGELFF
TRBJ1-3 | TRBV5-6 | . | . | TGTGCCAGCAGCTTGGGCCAGGTTTTGGGAAACACCATATATTTT | CASSLGQVLGNTIYF
TRBJ2-3 | TRBV24-1 | TRBD2 | few | TGTGCCACCAGTGATAGAGCGGGGGGATACACAGATACGCAGTATTTT | CATSDRAGGYTDTQYF
TRBJ1-5 | TRBV5-5 | . | . | TGTGCCAGCAGCGTAGTTACAGGCAATCAGCCCCAGCATTTT | CASSVVTGNQPQHF
TRBJ1-1 | TRBV7-2 | . | . | TGTGCCAGCAGCTTATGGGGAGATAGGAACACTGAAGCTTTCTTT | CASSLWGDRNTEAFF
TRBJ1-5 | TRBV27 | TRBD1 | . | TGTGCCAGCCGAACCGGGAGCGGGACAGGGGCCAATCAGCCCCAGCATTTT | CASRTGSGTGANQPQHF
TRBJ2-3 | TRBV6-6 | . | . | TGTGCCAGCAGTTCGCGTCGGTATACGCAGTATTTT | CASSSRRYTQYF
TRBJ1-6 | TRBV27 | . | few | TGTGCCAGCACCACTACAGGGACCGCTTCACCCCTCCACTTT | CASTTTGTASPLHF
TRBJ2-5 | TRBV7-9 | TRBD2 | . | TGTGCCAGCAGCTTAGGGACTAGCGCGGAGACCCAGTACTTC | CASSLGTSAETQYF
TRBJ2-7 | TRBV10-3 | TRBD2 | . | TGTGCCATCAGTGAGCCCGGACTAGCGGGAGGGTACGAGCAGTACTTC | CAISEPGLAGGYEQYF
TRBJ1-2 | TRBV7-2 | TRBD1 | once | TGTGCCAGCAGCCCACCCCAGGGGGCCCAGTATGGCTACACCTTC | CASSPPQGAQYGYTF
TRBJ1-2 | TRBV7-9 | TRBD1 | once | TGTGCCAGCAGCTTAATTTATATGGTCCCGGGACAGGGGGCAGAGGGCTACACCTTC | CASSLIYMVPGQGAEGYTF
TRBJ2-7 | TRBV5-6 | TRBD2 | . | TGTGCCAGCAGCGCCAGATCGGGGGGGACATACGAGCAGTACTTC | CASSARSGGTYEQYF
TRBJ2-2 | TRBV28 | . | . | TGTGCCAGCAGTTTAGGAGTAACGAACACCGGGGAGCTGTTTTTT | CASSLGVTNTGELFF
TRBJ2-3 | TRBV4-1 | . | . | TGCGCCAGCAGCAAGACGGAGCTCGGTTCCGATACGCAGTATTTT | CASSKTELGSDTQYF
TRBJ2-7 | TRBV5-1 | . | . | TGCGCCAGCAGCACGACTGTGGGTGCCTACGAGCAGTACTTC | CASSTTVGAYEQYF
TRBJ1-5 | TRBV30 | TRBD1 | . | TGTGCCTGGAGTCGACAGGGCGGGCAGCCCCAGCATTTT | CAWSRQGGQPQHF
TRBJ2-1 | TRBV7-6 | . | . | TGTGCCAGCAGCTTAATTTCTCCCGGCTCCTACAATGAGCAGTTCTTC | CASSLISPGSYNEQFF
TRBJ2-1 | TRBV4-2 | . | . | TGTGCCAGCAGCCAAGACACTAGTCTTACTGAGCAGTTCTTC | CASSQDTSLTEQFF